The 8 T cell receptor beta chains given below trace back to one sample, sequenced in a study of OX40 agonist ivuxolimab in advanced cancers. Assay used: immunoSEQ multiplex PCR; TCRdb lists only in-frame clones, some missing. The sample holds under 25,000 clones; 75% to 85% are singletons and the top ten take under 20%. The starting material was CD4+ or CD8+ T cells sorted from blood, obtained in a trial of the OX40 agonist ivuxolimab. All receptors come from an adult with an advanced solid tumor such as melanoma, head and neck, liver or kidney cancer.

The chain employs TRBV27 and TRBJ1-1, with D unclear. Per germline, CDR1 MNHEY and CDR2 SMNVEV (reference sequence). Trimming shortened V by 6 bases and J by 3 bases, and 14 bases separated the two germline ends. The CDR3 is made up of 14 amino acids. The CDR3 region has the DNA TGTGCCAGCAGCCTCCGCCGGGGTGACACTGAAGCTTTCTTT. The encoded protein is CASSLRRGDTEAFF.

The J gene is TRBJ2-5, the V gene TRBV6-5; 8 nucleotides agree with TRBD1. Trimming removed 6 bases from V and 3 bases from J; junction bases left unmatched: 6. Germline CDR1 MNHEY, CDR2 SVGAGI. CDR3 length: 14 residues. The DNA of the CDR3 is TGTGCCAGCAGCCAGCTGACAGGGGAAGAGACCCAGTACTTC. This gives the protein CASSQLTGEETQYF.

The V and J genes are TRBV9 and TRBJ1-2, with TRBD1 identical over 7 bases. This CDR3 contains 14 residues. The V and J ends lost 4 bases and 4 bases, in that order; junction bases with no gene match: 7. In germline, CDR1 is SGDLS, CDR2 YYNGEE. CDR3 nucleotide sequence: TGTGCCAGCAGCACCGGGACAGTGGGCTATGGCTACACCTTC. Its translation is CASSTGTVGYGYTF.

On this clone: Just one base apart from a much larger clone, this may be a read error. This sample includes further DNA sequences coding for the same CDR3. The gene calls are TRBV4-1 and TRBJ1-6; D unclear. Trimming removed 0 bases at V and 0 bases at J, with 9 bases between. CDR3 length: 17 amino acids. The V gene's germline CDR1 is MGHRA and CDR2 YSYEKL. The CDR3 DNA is TGCGCCAGCAGCCAAGAAGGAGGGAGCTCCTATAATTCACCCCTCCACTTT. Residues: CASSQEGGSSYNSPLHF.

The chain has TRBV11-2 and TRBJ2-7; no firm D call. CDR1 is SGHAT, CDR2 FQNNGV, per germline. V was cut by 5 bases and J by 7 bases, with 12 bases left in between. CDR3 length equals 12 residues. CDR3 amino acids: CASSRYVREQYF. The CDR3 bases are TGTGCCAGCAGCCGTTATGTGCGGGAGCAGTACTTC. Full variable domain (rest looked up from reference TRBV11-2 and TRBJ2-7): EAGVAQSPRYKIIEKRQSVAFWCNPISGHATLYWYQQILGQGPKLLIQFQNNGVVDDSQLPKDRFSAERLKGVDSTLKIQPAKLEDSAVYLCASSRYVREQYFGPGTRLTVT.

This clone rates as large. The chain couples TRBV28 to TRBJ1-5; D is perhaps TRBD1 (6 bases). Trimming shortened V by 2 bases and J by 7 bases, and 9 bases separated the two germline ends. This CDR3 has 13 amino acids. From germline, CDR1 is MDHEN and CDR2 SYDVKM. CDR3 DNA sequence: TGTGCCAGCAGTTTAAGAGGGGGGCAGCCCCAGCATTTT. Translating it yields CASSLRGGQPQHF.

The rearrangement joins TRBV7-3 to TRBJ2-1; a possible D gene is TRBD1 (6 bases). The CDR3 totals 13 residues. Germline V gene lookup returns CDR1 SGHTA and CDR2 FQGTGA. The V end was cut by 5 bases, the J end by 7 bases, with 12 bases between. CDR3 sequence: CASSPQGRNEQFF. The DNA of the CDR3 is TGTGCCAGCAGCCCCCAGGGGCGGAATGAGCAGTTCTTC.

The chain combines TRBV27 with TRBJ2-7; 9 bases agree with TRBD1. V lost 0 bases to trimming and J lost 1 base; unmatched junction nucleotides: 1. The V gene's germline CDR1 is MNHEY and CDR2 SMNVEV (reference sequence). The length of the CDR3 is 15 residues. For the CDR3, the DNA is TGTGCCAGCAGTTTATCAGGGACAGGGTCCTACGAGCAGTACTTC. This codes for CASSLSGTGSYEQYF.